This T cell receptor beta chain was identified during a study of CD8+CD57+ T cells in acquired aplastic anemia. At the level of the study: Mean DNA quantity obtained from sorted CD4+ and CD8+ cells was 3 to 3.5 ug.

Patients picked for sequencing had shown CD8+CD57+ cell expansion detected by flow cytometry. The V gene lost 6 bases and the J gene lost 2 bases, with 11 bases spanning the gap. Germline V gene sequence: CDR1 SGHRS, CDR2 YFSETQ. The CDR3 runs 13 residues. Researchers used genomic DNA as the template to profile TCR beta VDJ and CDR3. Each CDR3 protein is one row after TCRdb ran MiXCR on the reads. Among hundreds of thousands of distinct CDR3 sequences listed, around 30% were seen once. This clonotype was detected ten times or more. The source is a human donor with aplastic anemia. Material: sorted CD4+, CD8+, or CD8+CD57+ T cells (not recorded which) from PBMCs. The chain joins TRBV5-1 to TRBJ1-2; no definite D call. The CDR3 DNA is TGCGCCAGCACCTTTGACGGCAACTATGGCTACACCTTC. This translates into CASTFDGNYGYTF. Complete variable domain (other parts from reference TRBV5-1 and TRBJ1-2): KAGVTQTPRYLIKTRGQQVTLSCSPISGHRSVSWYQQTPGQGLQFLFEYFSETQRNKGNFPGRFSGRQFSNSRSEMNVSTLELGDSALYLCASTFDGNYGYTFGSGTRLTVV.